The T cell receptor (beta chain) described here comes from a study of Graves' ophthalmopathy and Graves' hyperthyroidism. Regarding the study as a whole: Blood contained most expanded thyroid clonotypes exceeding 0.001 frequency. At roughly 67% sensitivity and 72% to 75% specificity, the model predicted progression of the ophthalmopathy.

Using RNA transcripts, the TCR beta CDR3 regions were amplified. RT-PCR with HTBI primers came first, then second-round multiplex PCR. Via MiXCR, TCRdb re-called the multiplex PCR reads, giving one row per CDR3 protein. The table shows roughly 500,000 distinct CDR3 sequences, with around 15% occurring only once. This clonotype was recorded many times. Its antigen is currently unknown. Trimming removed 4 bases from V and 11 bases from J, with 21 bases in between. Germline loops: CDR1 SGHDT, CDR2 YYEEEE. This CDR3 contains 14 residues. This TCR was sampled from a woman in her twenties or thirties with Graves' ophthalmopathy. The chain links TRBV5-6 to TRBJ1-1, with D possibly being TRBD1 (5 bases). Source material: blood. The CDR3 region has the DNA TGTGCCAGCAGCCCAAAGACGGGACCCACCGCCGCTTTCTTT. It specifies CASSPKTGPTAAFF.